This TCR beta chain was found in a study of siplizumab effects on memory and regulatory T cells. General study findings and limits: Proliferating CD4+ or CD8+ clones, roughly 75-96% of them, lacked an assignable naive or memory phenotype. Both greater diversity than memory cells and a major contribution to the alloresponse seemed to characterize naive T cells.

This table comes from immunoSEQ multiplex PCR, and its TCRdb copy is limited to in-frame clones, with some not included. Found here are more than 90,000 clones, 85% to 95% of them singletons; the top ten hold approximately 1.5%. Details on this clone: No antigen is known for it.

The V segment lost 4 bases and the J segment 6 bases; nucleotides outside the gene matches: 17. Per germline, CDR1 MNHNS and CDR2 SASEGT. The CDR3 has 18 amino acids. Sample: non-Treg CD4+ T cells sorted from blood. The TCR originated in a human donor in good health. The genes are TRBV6-1 and TRBJ2-3; the match to TRBD1 covers 9 bases. The CDR3 sequence is CASSVNRGLWAVTDTQYF. The CDR3 region has the DNA TGTGCCAGCAGTGTCAACAGGGGGCTATGGGCAGTCACCGATACGCAGTATTTT.